Shown below are 25 T cell receptor beta chains from a single sample sequenced in a study of post-analysis software for immune sequencing data. Study-wide results and caveats: In patients, TRBV5-6, TRBV5-1 and TRBV20-1 belonged to five or six TRBV segments found more frequently than in controls.

Unique-molecular-identifier-tagged TCR beta cDNA libraries were used. Each CDR3 protein gets one entry after TCRdb re-called the PCR reads with MiXCR. Altogether a few hundred thousand distinct CDR3 sequences are present, 36% being singletons, with the ten largest covering under 5%. The antigens these receptors bind are not known. Sequenced: blood. The receptors here all came from a girl under 18 with multiple sclerosis.

This chain joins TRBV5-1 and TRBJ1-2, with 7 bases fitting TRBD1. The CDR3 has 14 residues. Germline CDR1 SGHRS, CDR2 YFSETQ. J was trimmed by 6 bases and V by 3 bases; bases with no gene match: 8. In nucleotides, the CDR3 is TGCGCCAGCAGCTCGGGGGGACAGAGGAATGGCTACACCTTC. It translates to CASSSGGQRNGYTF. Full variable domain (remainder filled in from reference TRBV5-1 and TRBJ1-2): KAGVTQTPRYLIKTRGQQVTLSCSPISGHRSVSWYQQTPGQGLQFLFEYFSETQRNKGNFPGRFSGRQFSNSRSEMNVSTLELGDSALYLCASSSGGQRNGYTFGSGTRLTVV.

There are many counts of this clonotype. The chain joins TRBV5-8 to TRBJ2-1; D gene ambiguous. The CDR3 spans 15 residues. Germline V gene lookup returns CDR1 SGHTS and CDR2 YDEGEE. CDR3 amino acids: CAMSERRRYYNEQFF. CDR3 nucleotides: TGTGCTATGTCAGAACGGCGGCGTTACTACAATGAGCAGTTCTTC.

This clonotype came up a few times. This may stem from a read error, because a much larger clone lies one nucleotide away. V is TRBV4-2 and J is TRBJ1-2; TRBD1 matches 7 bases. Germline assignment: CDR1 LGHNA and CDR2 YNFKEQ. The CDR3 extends over 15 amino acids. The CDR3 here is CASSQDEGANYGHTF. DNA for the CDR3: TGTGCCAGCAGCCAAGATGAGGGGGCTAACTATGGCCACACCTTC.

This clonotype was counted at least ten times. The chain couples TRBV11-2 to TRBJ2-7; no reliable D call. The length of the CDR3 is 13 residues. V was trimmed by 3 bases and J by 2 bases, leaving 8 bases between them. Per germline, CDR1 SGHAT and CDR2 FQNNGV. The CDR3: CASSFGDPYEQYF. The CDR3 DNA sequence: TGTGCCAGCAGCTTTGGGGATCCCTACGAGCAGTACTTC.

This clonotype was recorded at least ten times. This rearrangement joins TRBV28 to TRBJ2-7; TRBD1 matches 10 bases. Trimming removed 5 bases from V and 1 base from J; junction bases left unmatched: 5. The CDR3 has 15 amino acids. Germline lookup yields CDR1 MDHEN and CDR2 SYDVKM. CDR3 sequence reads: CASSPTGQGSYEQYF. CDR3 nucleotides: TGTGCCAGCAGTCCAACGGGACAGGGGTCCTACGAGCAGTACTTC. Complete variable domain (other parts from reference TRBV28 and TRBJ2-7): DVKVTQSSRYLVKRTGEKVFLECVQDMDHENMFWYRQDPGLGLRLIYFSYDVKMKEKGDIPEGYSVSREKKERFSLILESASTNQTSMYLCASSPTGQGSYEQYFGPGTRLTVT.

The chain recombines TRBV15 with TRBJ1-6; D gene unclear. Per germline, CDR1 LNHNV and CDR2 YYDKDF (reference sequence). Trimming removed 3 bases at V and 0 bases at J, with 12 bases between. This CDR3 contains 17 residues. In nucleotides, the CDR3 is TGTGCCACCAGCAGGTCCGGACTGAGCTCCTATAATTCACCCCTCCACTTT. Translated, it gives CATSRSGLSSYNSPLHF. The whole variable domain, filled in from reference TRBV15 and TRBJ1-6, reads DAMVIQNPRYQVTQFGKPVTLSCSQTLNHNVMYWYQQKSSQAPKLLFHYYDKDFNNEADTPDNFQSRRPNTSFCFLDIRSPGLGDTAMYLCATSRSGLSSYNSPLHFGNGTRLTVT.

Only a few counts were recorded for this clonotype. It may be a read error: a sequence one base away is much more abundant. The chain joins TRBV20-1 to TRBJ1-4; unclear D gene. Germline V CDR1 and CDR2: DFQATT, SNEGSKA (reference sequence). This CDR3 comprises 17 residues. V was pared by 4 bases and J by 6 bases, with 24 bases between. This CDR3 is CSAKDLAMQPSDEKLFF. DNA for the CDR3: TGCAGTGCTAAAGACCTCGCGATGCAACCTTCTGATGAAAAACTGTTTTTT.

The sample holds many counts of this clonotype. The V gene is TRBV6-6, the J gene TRBJ1-4; D is unresolved. The CDR3 spans 15 residues. CDR1 is MNHNY and CDR2 is SVGAGI in the germline V gene (reference sequence). The V end was cut by 0 bases, the J end by 8 bases, with 13 bases between. CDR3 in DNA: TGTGCCAGCAGTTACTCGACGGGTATAGAGGAAAAACTGTTTTTT. It codes for CASSYSTGIEEKLFF.

This clonotype has ten or more counts. The chain has TRBV27 and TRBJ1-1; D unresolved. Trimming took off 4 bases at V and 0 bases at J, with 9 bases between the two ends. Germline V gene data show CDR1 as MNHEY and CDR2 as SMNVEV (reference sequence). The CDR3 extends over 14 amino acids. CDR3 DNA sequence: TGTGCCAGCAGTTACAGCAACATGAACACTGAAGCTTTCTTT. Its protein product is CASSYSNMNTEAFF.

The chain recombines TRBV20-1 with TRBJ1-5; a possible D gene is TRBD1 (5 bases). This CDR3 has 14 residues. In germline, CDR1 is DFQATT, CDR2 SNEGSKA (reference sequence). V lost 6 bases, J lost 6 bases, and 18 bases lay in between. The CDR3 loop reads CSAAPRHGGQPQHF. In DNA form, the CDR3 reads TGCAGTGCAGCCCCTCGGCACGGGGGTCAGCCCCAGCATTTT.

Worth noting for this clonotype: A clone one base away is much larger, so this may be a read error. CDR3 sequence (DNA): TGTGCCAGCTCACCATGGGACAGAGGGGGCAATGGGCAGTTCTTC. Residues: CASSPWDRGGNGQFF. V is TRBV18 and J is TRBJ2-1, with 7 bases fitting TRBD1. CDR3 length: 15 amino acids. The germline V gene encodes CDR1 KGHSH and CDR2 LQKENI. The whole variable domain, remainder taken from reference TRBV18 and TRBJ2-1, is NAGVMQNPRHLVRRRGQEARLRCSPMKGHSHVYWYRQLPEEGLKFMVYLQKENIIDESGMPKERFSAEFPKEGPSILRIQQVVRGDSAAYFCASSPWDRGGNGQFFGPGTRLTVL.

The chain combines TRBV12-3 or TRBV12-4 with TRBJ2-2; D unresolved. Trimming took off 6 bases at V and 7 bases at J, with 9 bases between the two ends. The CDR3 is 12 residues long. The CDR3 region is CASSPGYGELFF. Here the CDR3 DNA reads TGTGCCAGCAGCCCGGGCTACGGGGAGCTGTTTTTT.

This clonotype was detected a few times. The chain combines TRBV14 with TRBJ1-1; TRBD1 agrees at 8 bases. This CDR3 is 16 amino acids long. Germline assignment: CDR1 SGHDN and CDR2 FVKESK. V dropped 0 bases and J dropped 3; count of bases not matched to a gene: 6. This CDR3 is CASSQDGDRGYTEAFF. The CDR3 DNA reads as TGTGCCAGCAGCCAAGATGGAGACAGGGGTTACACTGAAGCTTTCTTT.

Regarding this clonotype: A much larger clone sits a single nucleotide away, making a read error possible. The chain couples TRBV18 to TRBJ2-3; 8 bases are shared with TRBD2. The length of the CDR3 is 15 residues. Germline CDR1 is KGHSH and CDR2 is LQKENI. Here the CDR3 reads CACSPTAGGTDTQYF. CDR3 in DNA: TGTGCCTGCTCACCAACAGCGGGGGGCACAGATACGCAGTATTTT.

The chain combines TRBV29-1 with TRBJ2-6; D remains ambiguous. Germline V gives CDR1 SQVTM, CDR2 ANQGSEA. The CDR3 totals 12 residues. Trimming took off 4 bases at V and 0 bases at J, with 1 base between the two ends. CDR3 coding DNA: TGCAGCGTTGCCTCTGGGGCCAACGTCCTGACTTTC. Protein product: CSVASGANVLTF.

Remarks on this clonotype: A much bigger clone sits one base away, suggesting this may be a read error. The chain carries TRBV5-5 and TRBJ2-5, with D perhaps assigned TRBD1 or TRBD2 (5 bases each). The V gene's germline CDR1 is SGHKS and CDR2 YYEKEE (reference sequence). The V gene lost 0 bases and the J gene lost 6 bases, with 15 bases spanning the gap. This CDR3 spans 15 amino acids. The CDR3 DNA sequence: TGTGCCAGCAGCTTGGCCCCCGGGGCGCGGAAGACCCAGTACTTC. As protein: CASSLAPGARKTQYF.

This clonotype was recorded a few times. This rearrangement joins TRBV24-1 to TRBJ2-7; 9 bases agree with TRBD2. CDR1 KGHDR and CDR2 SFDVKD come from the germline V gene. The CDR3 has 13 amino acids. Trimming took 4 bases from V and 5 from J; bases not matched to a gene: 2. The CDR3 sequence is CATSDGLAHEQYF. The CDR3 region has the DNA TGTGCCACCAGTGACGGACTAGCGCACGAGCAGTACTTC.

About this clonotype itself: This could be a read error, since a much larger clone is one nucleotide away. This rearrangement joins TRBV10-3 to TRBJ2-3; 12 bases match TRBD1. The CDR3 totals 14 residues. Germline-derived CDR1 and CDR2 are ENHRY and SYGVKD. V trimming: 6 bases; J trimming: 3 bases; junction bases outside the gene matches: 1. CDR3 in DNA: TGTGCCATCAGGGGACAGGGGGCAACAGATACGCAGTATTTT. Protein product: CAIRGQGATDTQYF.

As for this clonotype: This may be a read error: a much more frequent sequence differs by one nucleotide. In this CDR3 the conserved last residue, phenylalanine or tryptophan, is missing, so a read error is likely. The chain uses TRBV5-1 and TRBJ1-6, with D uncertain. The germline V gene encodes CDR1 SGHRS and CDR2 YFSETQ. This CDR3 contains 20 residues. Trimming stripped 3 bases from V and 0 bases from J, with 22 bases between. The CDR3 bases are TGCGCCAGCAGCTCGGGGATATCCGGGCAGACTGGCTCCTATAATTCACCCCTCCACTTG. It translates to CASSSGISGQTGSYNSPLHL.

In the case of this clonotype: A much larger clone differs by one base, so this may be a read error. J is TRBJ2-5 and V is TRBV5-1; TRBD1 aligns across 10 bases. The junction had 17 bases not matched to a gene; V was cut back by 4 bases and J by 11 bases. The CDR3 covers 16 residues. Germline assignment: CDR1 SGHRS and CDR2 YFSETQ. The CDR3 sequence: CASSNRDRGAYNEQYF. For the CDR3, the DNA is TGCGCCAGCAGCAACAGGGACAGGGGAGCCTACAATGAGCAGTACTTC.

The chain combines TRBV28 with TRBJ2-2; D gene ambiguous. CDR1 is MDHEN, CDR2 SYDVKM, per germline. This CDR3 contains 13 residues. Deletions cut 6 bases from V and 5 bases from J, with 10 bases between. The CDR3: CASSGPLTGELFF. The CDR3 region has the DNA TGTGCCAGCAGCGGGCCGTTAACCGGGGAGCTGTTTTTT.

This clonotype was found many times. The rearrangement joins TRBV5-5 to TRBJ1-2; D is perhaps TRBD1 (5 bases). The CDR3 has 16 residues. Germline V gene sequence: CDR1 SGHKS, CDR2 YYEKEE (reference sequence). Trimming removed 4 bases at V and 0 bases at J, with 16 bases between. CDR3 coding DNA: TGTGCCAGCAGCCGGACACTAACCCGGGCTAACTATGGCTACACCTTC. This translates into CASSRTLTRANYGYTF.

Turning to this clonotype: Just one base apart from a much larger clone, this may be a read error. The chain has TRBV25-1 and TRBJ2-1; no definite D call. Germline-derived CDR1 and CDR2 are MGHDK and SYGVNS. V lost 6 bases to trimming and J lost 7 bases, with 13 bases between them. The CDR3 consists of 13 residues. The CDR3 DNA is TGTGCCAGCAGGGCCGAGCGTGGTAATGAGCAGTTCTTC. It translates to CASRAERGNEQFF.

The J gene is TRBJ2-2, the V gene TRBV5-6; 11 nucleotides line up with TRBD1. V trimming: 4 bases; J trimming: 8 bases; junction bases outside the gene matches: 4. Germline CDR1 SGHDT, CDR2 YYEEEE. This CDR3 region has 14 residues. The CDR3 DNA sequence: TGTGCCAGCAGCCCGGACAGGGGGCGAGGGGAGCTGTTTTTT. Encoded protein: CASSPDRGRGELFF.

This clonotype was counted at least ten times. The CDR3 coding sequence is TGCGCCAGCAGCCCCACGGCACTCTCTCATGAGCAGTTCTTC. This gives the protein CASSPTALSHEQFF. This sequence joins TRBV5-1 and TRBJ2-1; D call uncertain. CDR1 SGHRS and CDR2 YFSETQ come from the germline V gene. This CDR3 contains 14 residues. V lost 4 bases to trimming and J lost 8 bases, with 16 bases between them.